This TCR beta chain was observed in a study of shared clonotypes between healthy human individuals. CDR1 SGHRS and CDR2 YFSETQ come from the germline V gene. CDR3 length: 13 residues. Trimming removed 6 bases from V and 9 bases from J, with 16 bases in between. The protocol was immunoSEQ multiplex PCR, while the TCRdb copy is restricted to in-frame clones and leaves out a portion. This sample carries 600,000 to 750,000 clones, more than 70% of them seen once, and the ten largest clones take roughly 1.8%. The rearrangement joins TRBV5-1 to TRBJ2-1, with no clear D. The sample comprised memory CD4+ T cells sorted from blood. Subset in this sample: CD45RA-negative fraction. This receptor was obtained from a woman aged 25 to 45 in good health. The CDR3 reads CASTASGVFEQFF. The CDR3 coding sequence is TGCGCCAGCACCGCCTCAGGAGTTTTTGAGCAGTTCTTC. Using reference TRBV5-1 and TRBJ2-1 for the parts outside the CDR3, the full variable domain is KAGVTQTPRYLIKTRGQQVTLSCSPISGHRSVSWYQQTPGQGLQFLFEYFSETQRNKGNFPGRFSGRQFSNSRSEMNVSTLELGDSALYLCASTASGVFEQFFGPGTRLTVL.